These T cell receptor beta chains were read from a single sample in a study of T cells in Graves' hyperthyroidism and ophthalmopathy. TCRdb redid the calling of the multiplex PCR reads with MiXCR, one entry per CDR3 protein. The profile shows about 420,000 distinct CDR3 sequences, roughly 13% of them singletons. The sample was blood. Every receptor here comes from a woman aged 18-35 years with Graves' hyperthyroidism. The CDR3 runs from the conserved cysteine through the conserved F or W. D genes are given only for firm matches. Size is omitted from some rows. Given values are once, few, many or a class for expanded clones.

size,D,J,V,CDR3,DNA
many,-,TRBJ1-2,TRBV5-8,CASSLVTGSNYGYTF,TGTGCCAGCAGCTTGGTAACAGGCTCTAACTATGGCTACACCTTC
many,-,TRBJ1-1,TRBV20-1,CSAAGGRKNTEAFF,TGCAGTGCCGCGGGAGGGAGGAAGAACACTGAAGCTTTCTTT
-,-,TRBJ2-1,TRBV6-1,CASSIQGLQQFF,TGTGCCAGCAGCATTCAGGGTCTACAGCAGTTCTTC
few,-,TRBJ2-5,TRBV5-1,CASSFQPGPQETQYF,TGCGCCAGCAGCTTCCAACCGGGCCCACAAGAGACCCAGTACTTC
many,-,TRBJ2-6,TRBV27,CASRWTGANVLTF,TGTGCCAGCAGATGGACTGGGGCCAACGTCCTGACTTTC
-,-,TRBJ2-3,TRBV5-1,CASSLGQSSTDTQYF,TGCGCCAGCAGCTTAGGACAGTCTAGCACAGATACGCAGTATTTT
-,TRBD2,TRBJ2-1,TRBV12-3/TRBV12-4,CASSLEGLADEQFF,TGTGCCAGCAGTTTGGAGGGACTAGCGGATGAGCAGTTCTTC
few,-,TRBJ1-1,TRBV29-1,CSADSQSTEAFF,TGCAGCGCCGATTCCCAGAGCACTGAAGCTTTCTTT
-,-,TRBJ1-1,TRBV6-2/TRBV6-3,CASSYSIIAGLGTEAFF,TGTGCCAGCAGTTACTCGATTATCGCAGGGCTAGGAACTGAAGCTTTCTTT
many,TRBD2,TRBJ2-7,TRBV6-1,CASSERLARTYQAYEQYF,TGTGCCAGTTCCGAGAGACTAGCGCGGACTTACCAGGCCTACGAGCAGTACTTC
few,-,TRBJ2-1,TRBV18,CASSPLPARDNNEQFF,TGTGCCAGCTCACCACTGCCCGCGCGGGACAACAATGAGCAGTTCTTC
many,-,TRBJ1-6,TRBV28,CASSPGGVSPLHF,TGTGCCAGCAGTCCCGGGGGGGTTTCACCCCTCCACTTT
-,-,TRBJ1-2,TRBV6-1,CASTLKGSGYTF,TGTGCCAGCACCTTGAAGGGGAGTGGCTACACCTTC
many,-,TRBJ2-3,TRBV5-1,CASRETVSDTQYF,TGCGCCAGCAGAGAGACAGTATCAGATACGCAGTATTTT
-,-,TRBJ2-7,TRBV28,CASSSLLGIDEQYF,TGTGCCAGCAGTAGCCTATTAGGTATCGACGAGCAGTACTTC
many,TRBD2,TRBJ2-7,TRBV5-1,CASSQGTSQTSSYEQYF,TGCGCCAGCAGCCAGGGGACTAGCCAAACGAGCTCCTACGAGCAGTACTTC
few,-,TRBJ1-2,TRBV5-6,CASSEGLSEGYTF,TGTGCCAGCAGCGAGGGACTGAGTGAGGGCTACACCTTC
many,-,TRBJ2-1,TRBV19,CASSMGRGENEQFF,TGTGCCAGTAGTATGGGCAGGGGCGAGAATGAGCAGTTCTTC
-,-,TRBJ2-1,TRBV6-1,CASSPGRSHNEQFF,TGTGCCAGCAGTCCTGGCCGCTCCCACAATGAGCAGTTCTTC
-,-,TRBJ2-7,TRBV27,CASQRTSGNIYEQYF,TGTGCCAGCCAAAGAACCTCGGGGAACATTTACGAGCAGTACTTC
many,TRBD1,TRBJ2-7,TRBV27,CASRRTGTGLYEQYF,TGTGCCAGCAGGCGCACCGGGACAGGGCTCTACGAGCAGTACTTC
-,-,TRBJ1-2,TRBV12-3/TRBV12-4,CASSPGAVGYTF,TGTGCCAGCAGCCCCGGGGCGGTCGGCTACACCTTC
few,TRBD2,TRBJ2-3,TRBV5-1,CASSLGTSGETDTQYF,TGCGCCAGCAGCTTGGGGACTAGCGGGGAGACAGATACGCAGTATTTT
-,TRBD1,TRBJ1-1,TRBV29-1,CSVSTGVDTEAFF,TGCAGCGTGTCGACAGGGGTGGACACTGAAGCTTTCTTT
-,TRBD2,TRBJ2-3,TRBV4-1,CASSQRLAGADTQYF,TGCGCCAGCAGCCAAAGACTAGCGGGAGCTGATACGCAGTATTTT
many,-,TRBJ2-1,TRBV20-1,CSARGQGGAAYNEQFF,TGCAGTGCTAGAGGCCAAGGGGGAGCAGCCTACAATGAGCAGTTCTTC
many,-,TRBJ2-7,TRBV13,CASSLRVGISHEQYF,TGTGCCAGCAGCTTAAGGGTCGGGATCAGTCACGAGCAGTACTTC
few,TRBD2,TRBJ2-7,TRBV29-1,CSVLTSGSTYEQYF,TGCAGCGTTCTGACTAGCGGGAGTACTTACGAGCAGTACTTC
many,-,TRBJ2-5,TRBV19,CASSIRSAKTQYF,TGTGCCAGTAGTATAAGGTCGGCGAAGACCCAGTACTTC
few,TRBD2,TRBJ2-7,TRBV10-1,CASSQREVEQYF,TGCGCCAGCAGCCAGCGGGAGGTTGAGCAGTACTTC
many,-,TRBJ2-3,TRBV12-3/TRBV12-4,CASSLPLGGADTQYF,TGTGCCAGCAGTTTACCATTAGGAGGGGCAGATACGCAGTATTTT
-,-,TRBJ1-2,TRBV20-1,CSAAHTMVNYGYTF,TGCAGTGCTGCCCACACCATGGTTAACTATGGCTACACCTTC
many,TRBD2,TRBJ2-3,TRBV12-3/TRBV12-4,CASSKTSGASTDTQYF,TGTGCCAGCAGTAAGACTAGCGGGGCTAGCACAGATACGCAGTATTTT
many,-,TRBJ1-1,TRBV28,CASSPDGGEAFF,TGTGCCAGCAGTCCCGACGGGGGTGAGGCTTTCTTT
many,-,TRBJ2-3,TRBV11-3,CASSYSDLTDTQYF,TGTGCCAGCAGCTACAGCGACCTCACAGATACGCAGTATTTT
many,TRBD1,TRBJ2-1,TRBV10-3,CAIRRTGDDSYNEQFF,TGTGCCATCAGGAGGACAGGAGACGATTCCTACAATGAGCAGTTCTTC
many,-,TRBJ1-1,TRBV28,CASSLGRALWGDTEAFF,TGTGCCAGCAGTTTGGGTAGGGCTCTCTGGGGGGACACTGAAGCTTTCTTT
-,-,TRBJ1-2,TRBV24-1,CATSDPFGGYTF,TGTGCCACCAGTGACCCCTTTGGGGGCTACACCTTC
many,-,TRBJ2-5,TRBV11-1,CASNVAQTGMAQYF,TGTGCCAGCAATGTCGCCCAGACGGGGATGGCCCAGTACTTC
many,TRBD1,TRBJ1-5,TRBV4-1,CASSDRQGDQPQHF,TGCGCCAGCAGCGATAGACAGGGTGACCAGCCCCAGCATTTT
few,TRBD1,TRBJ1-2,TRBV30,CACDREGDYGYTF,TGTGCCTGCGACAGGGAAGGGGACTATGGCTACACCTTC
many,-,TRBJ2-7,TRBV5-1,CASSLAAEGAREQYF,TGCGCCAGCAGCTTGGCCGCGGAGGGGGCTAGAGAGCAGTACTTC
-,-,TRBJ1-6,TRBV14,CASSPGGGRPLHF,TGTGCCAGCAGCCCGGGCGGGGGTCGTCCCCTCCACTTT
-,TRBD2,TRBJ2-7,TRBV12-3/TRBV12-4,CASRPGLAGYEQYF,TGTGCCAGCAGACCGGGACTAGCGGGCTACGAGCAGTACTTC
few,TRBD2,TRBJ2-7,TRBV30,CAWETPASGFYEQYF,TGTGCCTGGGAAACACCGGCTAGCGGATTCTACGAGCAGTACTTC